A selection of T cell receptor beta chains follows, all from one sample in a study of blood T cell repertoires in COVID-19. Sequencing used immunoSEQ multiplex PCR; TCRdb keeps in-frame clones, though not all of them. The sample carries about 190,000 clones, approximately 88% recorded once. The sample comprised peripheral blood. The receptors here all came from a man in his forties or fifties with acute or convalescent COVID-19. Each CDR3 is given with its conserved first and last residue. Each record gives: D gene, V gene, clone size, CDR3 length, CDR3 protein. A D gene is named only where the DNA matches it firmly. The size entry is marked missing in some rows and otherwise reads once, few, many or a size class.

D: NA; V: TRBV7-8; size: NA; length: 13; CDR3: CASSYKGDTEAFF
D: NA; V: TRBV10-3; size: NA; length: 15; CDR3: CAISESGQGNQPQHF
D: TRBD1; V: TRBV3-1/TRBV3-2; size: NA; length: 16; CDR3: CASSQGVAGTGSALFF
D: NA; V: TRBV19; size: once; length: 18; CDR3: CASSMIPTGTYSNQPQHF
D: NA; V: TRBV21-1; size: NA; length: 17; CDR3: CASSKPKTQGGPDTQYF
D: NA; V: TRBV6-2/TRBV6-3; size: NA; length: 13; CDR3: CASSRDSLDGYTF
D: TRBD2; V: TRBV7-6; size: NA; length: 15; CDR3: CASSLRSGGKNEQYF
D: NA; V: TRBV4-2; size: NA; length: 19; CDR3: CASSFRVSQGQASGNTIYF
D: TRBD2; V: TRBV29-1; size: NA; length: 15; CDR3: CSVVWAGGSTDTQYF
D: TRBD2; V: TRBV11-2; size: NA; length: 17; CDR3: CASSLLMVAGVTYEQYF
D: TRBD1; V: TRBV19; size: NA; length: 15; CDR3: CASRERTGANTEAFF
D: NA; V: TRBV2; size: NA; length: 12; CDR3: CASRSLSNEQFF
D: NA; V: TRBV18; size: NA; length: 16; CDR3: CASSPTTQNTNYGYTF
D: TRBD1; V: TRBV27; size: once; length: 18; CDR3: CASSLMADRGQPYNEQFF
D: TRBD1; V: TRBV27; size: once; length: 17; CDR3: CASTTGAWGGSNQPQHF
D: TRBD1; V: TRBV29-1; size: NA; length: 14; CDR3: CSVDFRTGDEKLFF
D: NA; V: TRBV6-5; size: few; length: 16; CDR3: CASSFFGQGLSDTQYF
D: TRBD1; V: TRBV30; size: few; length: 15; CDR3: CAWSTRQGPNYGYTF
D: TRBD1; V: TRBV7-6; size: NA; length: 18; CDR3: CASSPRDSLFSYNSPLHF
D: TRBD1; V: TRBV7-2; size: NA; length: 15; CDR3: CASSFTPGGNYGYTF
D: TRBD1; V: TRBV27; size: few; length: 14; CDR3: CASSIGQGVYEQYF
D: NA; V: TRBV7-9; size: NA; length: 18; CDR3: CASSGRRGWGTAYNEQFF
D: TRBD2; V: TRBV28; size: NA; length: 20; CDR3: CASSFTYWASGGAQTYEQYF
D: TRBD1; V: TRBV2; size: NA; length: 12; CDR3: CAETGDVYGYTF
D: NA; V: TRBV29-1; size: few; length: 11; CDR3: CSVGKGDGYTF
D: NA; V: TRBV7-8; size: NA; length: 15; CDR3: CASSTPGQGGDTQYF
D: NA; V: TRBV6-5; size: NA; length: 15; CDR3: CASSYPGVGGETQYF
D: TRBD1; V: TRBV6-5; size: NA; length: 14; CDR3: CASSSQGENYGYTF
D: NA; V: TRBV3-1/TRBV3-2; size: NA; length: 14; CDR3: CASALLQRKETQYF
D: TRBD1; V: TRBV7-6; size: NA; length: 16; CDR3: CASSLETGFGTDTQYF
D: TRBD1; V: TRBV7-9; size: NA; length: 14; CDR3: CAMGQGAPNEKLFF
D: TRBD2; V: TRBV5-1; size: once; length: 15; CDR3: CASSSLGLGADTQYF
D: NA; V: TRBV5-1; size: NA; length: 17; CDR3: CASSFLGSEVTKNIQYF
D: NA; V: TRBV7-2; size: NA; length: 16; CDR3: CASSPSGTHQDTEAFF
D: NA; V: TRBV5-1; size: NA; length: 16; CDR3: CASSLGAGKANTEAFF
D: NA; V: TRBV7-9; size: NA; length: 14; CDR3: CASSPRKVGEKLFF
D: NA; V: TRBV30; size: NA; length: 13; CDR3: CAWSVLQGGELFF
D: NA; V: TRBV6-1; size: NA; length: 15; CDR3: CASSERGGAAYEQYF
D: TRBD1; V: TRBV7-8; size: NA; length: 18; CDR3: CASSLAPRGQAASYGYTF
D: NA; V: TRBV28; size: NA; length: 13; CDR3: CASSLRVSYGYTF
D: NA; V: TRBV5-1; size: NA; length: 13; CDR3: CASSLDSFSGYTF
D: NA; V: TRBV4-3; size: NA; length: 14; CDR3: CASSQVPRTGELFF
D: TRBD2; V: TRBV5-4; size: once; length: 16; CDR3: CASSFGSGASEDTQYF
D: NA; V: TRBV29-1; size: NA; length: 13; CDR3: CSVGRGGNYGYTF
D: NA; V: TRBV6-5; size: NA; length: 13; CDR3: CASGAILNTEAFF
D: TRBD1; V: TRBV6-2/TRBV6-3; size: NA; length: 16; CDR3: CASSYSGTGGRSPLHF
D: TRBD1; V: TRBV25-1; size: NA; length: 15; CDR3: CASRDMTGDFTEAFF
D: NA; V: TRBV5-4; size: NA; length: 14; CDR3: CASSLDGRNTEAFF
D: TRBD2; V: TRBV10-3; size: NA; length: 21; CDR3: CAISESNPFRVAGVPQETQYF
D: NA; V: TRBV4-3; size: NA; length: 14; CDR3: CASSQEPGSYEQYF
D: TRBD1; V: TRBV18; size: NA; length: 16; CDR3: CASSPKGTVGSYEQYF
D: TRBD1; V: TRBV5-1; size: NA; length: 13; CDR3: CASSPDDREKQYF
D: NA; V: TRBV16; size: NA; length: 12; CDR3: CASSLTVHEQYF